The source of this T cell receptor beta chain is a study of cytomegalovirus exposure and HLA in healthy donors. Study-wide background: Approximately 80 million unique TCRs from HLA-typed donors were held in an early data release.

About this clone itself: What it binds is unknown.

Donors likely had unrecorded immune exposures despite being nominally healthy when sampled. V lost 3 bases and J 4 bases, leaving 18 bases between the germline ends. This CDR3 is 16 amino acids long. CDR1 is MGHRA, CDR2 YSYEKL, per germline. Findings and limits, study-wide: Owing to their indistinguishability, certain V segments, notably TRBV6-2 and TRBV6-3, were excluded. High sensitivity and specificity were reportedly achieved when the classifier diagnosed cytomegalovirus status.

The PCR employed 60 Vbeta primers together with 13 Jbeta primers. TCRdb's table, derived via immunoSEQ multiplex PCR, lists solely in-frame clones and lacks some. The data contain about 160,000 clones, about 80% of them singletons. This receptor was identified in a man aged 50-60 years in good health and CMV-seropositive. The chain combines TRBV4-1 with TRBJ1-1, with D possibly matching TRBD1 (5 bases). Sequencing was carried out using PBMCs. CDR3 protein: CASSQRRGLLSTEAFF. The CDR3 DNA reads TGCGCCAGCAGCCAGAGGAGGGGTTTGCTTAGCACTGAAGCTTTCTTT.